A single TCR beta chain is shown here with its context. This table comes from immunoSEQ multiplex PCR, and its TCRdb copy is limited to in-frame clones, with some not included. Of around 200,000 clones detected, 70% appear once; the ten largest clones hold roughly 5.9%. This entry is derived from a study of cytotoxic CD8 clonotypes in ibrutinib-treated CLL. The CDR3 contains 13 residues. The germline V and J ends were trimmed by 6 bases and 3 bases, with 11 bases remaining between them. Per germline, CDR1 MNHNS and CDR2 SASEGT. The receptor was derived from a human donor with chronic lymphocytic leukemia. The gene calls are TRBV6-1 and TRBJ2-5; D may be TRBD1 (6 bases). The sample here was PBMCs, taken after 12 months of ibrutinib treatment. In DNA, the CDR3 is TGTGCCAGCAGCTTACAGGGAAAAGAGACCCAGTACTTC. Translated: CASSLQGKETQYF.